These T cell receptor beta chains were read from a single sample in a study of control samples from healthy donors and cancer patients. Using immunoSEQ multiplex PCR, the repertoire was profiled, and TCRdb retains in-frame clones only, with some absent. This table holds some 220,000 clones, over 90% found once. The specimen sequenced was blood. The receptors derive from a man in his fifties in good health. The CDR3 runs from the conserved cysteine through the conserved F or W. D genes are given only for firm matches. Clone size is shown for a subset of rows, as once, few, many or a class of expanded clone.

CDR3: CASTSGAGNQPQHF
DNA: TGTGCCAGCACCTCGGGGGCAGGCAATCAGCCCCAGCATTTT
V: TRBV28
size: -
J: TRBJ1-5
D: -

CDR3: CASSVPPGLAGGVSTDTQYF
DNA: TGCGCCAGCAGCGTACCACCGGGACTAGCGGGGGGGGTTAGCACAGATACGCAGTATTTT
V: TRBV4-1
size: -
J: TRBJ2-3
D: TRBD2

CDR3: CASLRGGWNYGYTF
DNA: TGTGCCAGCTTGCGTGGAGGTTGGAACTATGGCTACACCTTC
V: TRBV2
size: -
J: TRBJ1-2
D: -

CDR3: CASSQLAGGPVGELFF
DNA: TGCGCCAGCAGCCAATTAGCGGGGGGGCCTGTCGGGGAGCTGTTTTTT
V: TRBV4-3
size: -
J: TRBJ2-2
D: TRBD2

CDR3: CASSKPGLTDTQYF
DNA: TGTGCCAGCAGTAAGCCGGGACTCACAGATACGCAGTATTTT
V: TRBV6-5
size: -
J: TRBJ2-3
D: -

CDR3: CASSPRGVSYEQYF
DNA: TGTGCCAGCAGCCCCCGGGGGGTCTCCTACGAGCAGTACTTC
V: TRBV11-1
size: -
J: TRBJ2-7
D: TRBD2

CDR3: CATRPKIRTGGESQPQHF
DNA: TGTGCCACCAGGCCGAAGATCCGTACAGGGGGCGAATCTCAGCCCCAGCATTTT
V: TRBV15
size: -
J: TRBJ1-5
D: TRBD1

CDR3: CASSGEGSRNTEAFF
DNA: TGTGCCAGCAGCGGGGAGGGTAGCCGGAACACTGAAGCTTTCTTT
V: TRBV2
size: once
J: TRBJ1-1
D: -

CDR3: CAWSVPMYGYTF
DNA: TGTGCCTGGAGTGTACCGATGTATGGCTACACCTTC
V: TRBV30
size: -
J: TRBJ1-2
D: -

CDR3: CAIGPGQSYEQYF
DNA: TGTGCCATCGGTCCGGGACAGAGCTACGAGCAGTACTTC
V: TRBV10-3
size: -
J: TRBJ2-7
D: TRBD1

CDR3: CSAPGTVNTEAFF
DNA: TGCAGCGCCCCCGGGACAGTGAACACTGAAGCTTTCTTT
V: TRBV29-1
size: -
J: TRBJ1-1
D: TRBD1

CDR3: CASSRDRGLGTEAFF
DNA: TGTGCCAGCAGCCGCGATAGGGGGCTAGGGACTGAAGCTTTCTTT
V: TRBV7-9
size: -
J: TRBJ1-1
D: TRBD1

CDR3: CASSLSLRGGLETQYF
DNA: TGTGCCAGCAGCTTAAGCCTGCGGGGGGGCCTAGAGACCCAGTACTTC
V: TRBV7-2
size: -
J: TRBJ2-5
D: TRBD2

CDR3: CASSPDRGEAFF
DNA: TGCGCCAGCAGCCCGGACAGAGGTGAAGCTTTCTTT
V: TRBV5-1
size: -
J: TRBJ1-1
D: -

CDR3: CASSRRGISNQPQHF
DNA: TGTGCCAGCAGTCGAAGGGGGATAAGCAATCAGCCCCAGCATTTT
V: TRBV6-5
size: -
J: TRBJ1-5
D: -

CDR3: CASSPRDRENTEAFF
DNA: TGCGCCAGCAGCCCTAGGGACAGGGAGAACACTGAAGCTTTCTTT
V: TRBV5-1
size: -
J: TRBJ1-1
D: TRBD1

CDR3: CASSPGGSRETQYF
DNA: TGTGCCAGCAGCCCAGGGGGGTCTCGGGAGACCCAGTACTTC
V: TRBV5-4
size: -
J: TRBJ2-5
D: -

CDR3: CASSLTGGSYNSPLHF
DNA: TGTGCCAGCAGTCTGACAGGGGGATCCTATAATTCACCCCTCCACTTT
V: TRBV28
size: -
J: TRBJ1-6
D: TRBD1

CDR3: CASSSTGSGNTIYF
DNA: TGCGCCAGCAGCTCGACAGGGTCTGGAAACACCATATATTTT
V: TRBV5-1
size: -
J: TRBJ1-3
D: TRBD1

CDR3: CASSPRASGDYTDTQYF
DNA: TGTGCCAGCTCACCACGGGCTAGCGGGGACTACACAGATACGCAGTATTTT
V: TRBV18
size: -
J: TRBJ2-3
D: TRBD2

CDR3: CASRPRGYGYTF
DNA: TGTGCCAGTCGACCTAGGGGCTATGGCTACACCTTC
V: TRBV28
size: -
J: TRBJ1-2
D: -

CDR3: CASSLAGTGLETQYF
DNA: TGCGCCAGCAGCTTGGCCGGGACAGGGCTTGAGACCCAGTACTTC
V: TRBV5-1
size: -
J: TRBJ2-5
D: TRBD1

CDR3: CASSVVGGVPGELFF
DNA: TGTGCCAGCAGCGTAGTGGGAGGGGTTCCCGGGGAGCTGTTTTTT
V: TRBV9
size: -
J: TRBJ2-2
D: TRBD2

CDR3: CASSSNRGLRNEKLFF
DNA: TGTGCCAGCAGCTCAAACAGGGGTTTGAGAAATGAAAAACTGTTTTTT
V: TRBV5-6
size: -
J: TRBJ1-4
D: TRBD1

CDR3: CASSQRQGADTQYF
DNA: TGTGCCAGCAGCCAGCGACAGGGAGCGGATACGCAGTATTTT
V: TRBV21-1
size: once
J: TRBJ2-3
D: -

CDR3: CATSDPLGDGGTDTQYF
DNA: TGTGCCACCAGTGATCCGTTAGGGGACGGTGGCACAGATACGCAGTATTTT
V: TRBV24-1
size: -
J: TRBJ2-3
D: -

CDR3: CASSSPPGSGRASTDTQYF
DNA: TGCGCCAGCAGCTCCCCTCCGGGTAGCGGTAGGGCTAGCACAGATACGCAGTATTTT
V: TRBV5-1
size: -
J: TRBJ2-3
D: -

CDR3: CASSQVGQGSNEKLFF
DNA: TGCGCCAGCAGCCAAGTCGGACAGGGGAGTAATGAAAAACTGTTTTTT
V: TRBV4-1
size: -
J: TRBJ1-4
D: TRBD1

CDR3: CASRGGTGARLGYGYTF
DNA: TGTGCCAGCAGAGGCGGGACAGGGGCCCGATTAGGCTATGGCTACACCTTC
V: TRBV3-1/TRBV3-2
size: once
J: TRBJ1-2
D: TRBD1

CDR3: CSLRQGSGYGYTF
DNA: TGCAGCTTGAGACAGGGCTCTGGCTATGGCTACACCTTC
V: TRBV29-1
size: -
J: TRBJ1-2
D: TRBD1

CDR3: CASSSETGQKEDTQYF
DNA: TGCGCCAGCAGCTCTGAGACGGGACAGAAGGAAGATACGCAGTATTTT
V: TRBV5-1
size: once
J: TRBJ2-3
D: TRBD1

CDR3: CARSLGDATGVDGNTEAFF
DNA: TGTGCCAGAAGCTTAGGGGACGCGACAGGGGTAGACGGGAACACTGAAGCTTTCTTT
V: TRBV7-5
size: -
J: TRBJ1-1
D: -

CDR3: CASYNRGGYNSPLHF
DNA: TGTGCCAGCTATAACAGGGGCGGGTATAATTCACCCCTCCACTTT
V: TRBV28
size: -
J: TRBJ1-6
D: TRBD1

CDR3: CASSHRTRSSDTQYF
DNA: TGTGCCAGCAGCCACAGGACTCGCTCATCAGATACGCAGTATTTT
V: TRBV25-1
size: -
J: TRBJ2-3
D: -

CDR3: CATSGQSTDTQYF
DNA: TGTGCCACCAGTGGACAGAGCACAGATACGCAGTATTTT
V: TRBV24-1
size: -
J: TRBJ2-3
D: -

CDR3: CASSLELDQPQHF
DNA: TGCGCCAGCAGCTTGGAGCTGGATCAGCCCCAGCATTTT
V: TRBV5-1
size: once
J: TRBJ1-5
D: -

CDR3: CASRIPGTDTQYF
DNA: TGTGCCAGCAGGATCCCAGGGACAGATACGCAGTATTTT
V: TRBV6-5
size: -
J: TRBJ2-3
D: -

CDR3: CASSLLDSLGYTF
DNA: TGTGCCAGCAGTTTGTTGGACAGTCTTGGCTACACCTTC
V: TRBV28
size: -
J: TRBJ1-2
D: -

CDR3: CASSIWRGGDQPQHF
DNA: TGTGCCAGTAGTATCTGGAGAGGGGGCGATCAGCCCCAGCATTTT
V: TRBV19
size: once
J: TRBJ1-5
D: TRBD1

CDR3: CASSVLGHEQFF
DNA: TGTGCCAGCAGCGTCTTAGGCCATGAGCAGTTCTTC
V: TRBV9
size: -
J: TRBJ2-1
D: -

CDR3: CASSLSGGGTSPLHF
DNA: TGTGCCAGCAGCTTGTCCGGTGGAGGGACTTCACCCCTCCACTTT
V: TRBV7-8
size: once
J: TRBJ1-6
D: -